What follows are 5 T cell receptor beta chains derived from one specimen sequenced in a study of blood T cells in healthy people across ages. Alongside a J-beta primer mix, a sample-barcoded 5' primer served in a second PCR lasting roughly 7 to 11 cycles. TCRdb independently ran MiXCR on the 5' RACE reads; one entry per CDR3 protein. The data hold over 1.5 million distinct CDR3 sequences, with around half observed a single time. The sample comprised blood. These receptor sequences come from a woman in her forties in good health.

The chain joins TRBV28 to TRBJ1-6; D uncertain. The CDR3 consists of 16 residues. Germline CDR1 reads MDHEN; CDR2 reads SYDVKM. Trimming removed 2 bases at V and 0 bases at J, with 8 bases between. CDR3 coding DNA: TGTGCCAGCAGTTTAGAGAGGAGCTCCTATAATTCACCCCTCCACTTT. It codes for CASSLERSSYNSPLHF.

This chain joins TRBV12-3 or TRBV12-4 and TRBJ2-6, with no clear D. V lost 6 bases and J lost 2, with 5 bases in between. The CDR3 contains 13 residues. The CDR3 reads CASRMTGANVLTF. CDR3 DNA: TGTGCCAGCAGGATGACTGGGGCCAACGTCCTGACTTTC.

The genes are TRBV25-1 and TRBJ1-6; 9 positions match TRBD1. Germline V gene data show CDR1 as MGHDK and CDR2 as SYGVNS. J gave up 8 bases and V 1 base, and 6 bases lay outside the gene matches. The CDR3 sequence is 16 residues long. CDR3 coding DNA: TGTGCCAGCAGTGAATTAGGAACAGGGGGCTATTCACCCCTCCACTTT. Protein: CASSELGTGGYSPLHF. Together with reference TRBV25-1 and TRBJ1-6, the CDR3 gives the full variable domain: EADIYQTPRYLVIGTGKKITLECSQTMGHDKMYWYQQDPGMELHLIHYSYGVNSTEKGDLSSESTVSRIRTEHFPLTLESARPSHTSQYLCASSELGTGGYSPLHFGNGTRLTVT.

The CDR3 DNA reads TGTGCCAGCAGCCAGGTGGGGGCCACCACCTACGAGCAGTACTTC. As protein: CASSQVGATTYEQYF. The chain uses TRBV13 and TRBJ2-7; TRBD1 might be the D (6 bases). From germline, CDR1 is PRHDT and CDR2 FYEKMQ (reference sequence). V was shortened by 5 bases and J by 2 bases, with 16 bases between the two germline ends. CDR3 length equals 15 residues.

The rearrangement uses TRBV9 and TRBJ2-1; TRBD1 matches at 8 bases. This CDR3 has 15 amino acids. Germline V gene data show CDR1 as SGDLS and CDR2 as YYNGEE. Germline trimming cut 0 bases from V and 4 bases from J; bases unmatched to any gene: 3. The CDR3 sequence: CASSVVGQEYNEQFF. As DNA, the CDR3 is TGTGCCAGCAGCGTAGTGGGACAGGAATACAATGAGCAGTTCTTC. Using reference TRBV9 and TRBJ2-1 for the parts outside the CDR3, the full variable domain is DSGVTQTPKHLITATGQRVTLRCSPRSGDLSVYWYQQSLDQGLQFLIQYYNGEERAKGNILERFSAQQFPDLHSELNLSSLELGDSALYFCASSVVGQEYNEQFFGPGTRLTVL.